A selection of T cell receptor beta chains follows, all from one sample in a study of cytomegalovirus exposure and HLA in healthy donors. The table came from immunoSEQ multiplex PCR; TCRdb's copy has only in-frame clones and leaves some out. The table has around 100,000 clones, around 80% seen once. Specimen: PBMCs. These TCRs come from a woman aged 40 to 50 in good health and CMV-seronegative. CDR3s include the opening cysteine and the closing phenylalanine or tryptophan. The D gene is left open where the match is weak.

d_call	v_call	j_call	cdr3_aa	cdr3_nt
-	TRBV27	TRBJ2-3	CASSFFLSGTSTDTQYF	TGTGCCAGCAGTTTTTTTTTGAGCGGAACTAGCACAGATACGCAGTATTTT
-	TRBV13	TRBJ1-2	CASSQGGDYGYTF	TGTGCCAGCAGCCAAGGGGGAGACTATGGCTACACCTTC
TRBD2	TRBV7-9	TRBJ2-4	CASSLWLAGVNRKYF	TGTGCCAGCAGCTTATGGCTAGCGGGAGTAAATCGGAAGTACTTC
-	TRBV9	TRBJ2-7	CASSVTGTSYEQYF	TGTGCCAGCAGCGTTACAGGTACCTCCTACGAGCAGTACTTC
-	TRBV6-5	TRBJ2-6	CASKQGHSGANVLTF	TGTGCCAGCAAGCAGGGTCATTCCGGGGCCAACGTCCTGACTTTC
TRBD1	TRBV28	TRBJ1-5	CASTSGGRQHF	TGTGCCAGCACCTCAGGGGGCCGACAGCATTTT
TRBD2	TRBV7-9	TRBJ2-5	CASSSTTSGTETQYF	TGTGCCAGCAGCTCCACGACTAGCGGGACCGAGACCCAGTACTTC
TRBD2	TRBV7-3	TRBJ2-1	CASSLLAATRNEQFF	TGTGCCAGCAGTTTACTAGCGGCGACGAGAAATGAGCAGTTCTTC
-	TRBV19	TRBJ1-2	CASSDRGRIGYTF	TGTGCCAGTAGTGACCGGGGTCGGATTGGCTACACCTTC
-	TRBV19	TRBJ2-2	CASSIGQPFTGELFF	TGTGCCAGTAGTATAGGACAGCCGTTCACCGGGGAGCTGTTTTTT
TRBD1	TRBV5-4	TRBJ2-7	CASSTGTGGYEQYF	TGTGCCAGCAGCACCGGGACAGGGGGATACGAGCAGTACTTC
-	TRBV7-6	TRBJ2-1	CASSRRYRVNNEQFF	TGTGCCAGCAGCCGCCGGTACAGGGTAAACAATGAGCAGTTCTTC
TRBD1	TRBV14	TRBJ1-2	CASSQDWDRANGYTF	TGTGCCAGCAGCCAAGATTGGGACAGGGCCAATGGCTACACCTTC
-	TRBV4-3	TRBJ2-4	CASSQVESNIQYF	TGCGCCAGCAGCCAAGTTGAGTCGAACATTCAGTACTTC
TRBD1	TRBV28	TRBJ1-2	CASRGQASYDGYTF	TGTGCCAGCAGGGGACAGGCTTCCTATGACGGCTACACCTTC
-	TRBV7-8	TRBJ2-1	CASSLVPRQNEQFF	TGTGCCAGCAGCTTAGTCCCTAGACAGAATGAGCAGTTCTTC
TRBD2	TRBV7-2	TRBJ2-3	CASSLHRTRLASTDTQYF	TGTGCCAGCAGCTTACATCGGACGAGACTAGCGAGTACTGATACGCAGTATTTT
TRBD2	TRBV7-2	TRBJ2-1	CASSGQTSGSDNEQFF	TGTGCCAGCAGCGGACAGACTAGCGGGAGTGACAATGAGCAGTTCTTC
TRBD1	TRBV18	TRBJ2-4	CASSPPRLTGEGRAQYF	TGTGCCAGCTCACCACCGAGATTGACAGGGGAAGGAAGGGCTCAGTACTTC
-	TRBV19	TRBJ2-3	CASTRDDTQYF	TGTGCCAGTACGAGAGATGATACGCAGTATTTT